The 16 T cell receptor beta chains below were found in one sample sequenced in a study of identical twins. TCRdb redid the calling of the 5' RACE reads with MiXCR, one entry per CDR3 protein. This table holds about 810,000 distinct CDR3 sequences, 9% to 15% found once. These records were also assigned to another study, of yellow fever vaccine responses in identical twins.

The sample consisted of PBMCs. These receptors were taken from a woman younger than 35 in good health.

This clonotype occurred a few times. The genes are TRBV27 and TRBJ1-1, with TRBD1 matching 11 bases. Looked up from germline, CDR1 is MNHEY and CDR2 is SMNVEV (reference sequence). V lost 6 bases, J lost 4 bases, and 7 bases stayed unmatched. This CDR3 is 15 amino acids long. CDR3 DNA: TGTGCCAGCAGATCCGGGACAGGGGGAGGCACTGAAGCTTTCTTT. Translating gives CASRSGTGGGTEAFF.

This clonotype was observed once. The chain uses TRBV25-1 and TRBJ2-1; 12 bases are a match to TRBD2. This CDR3 has 16 residues. From germline, CDR1 is MGHDK and CDR2 SYGVNS. Trimming removed 3 bases from V and 8 bases from J; junction bases left unmatched: 8. CDR3 sequence (DNA): TGTGCCAGCAGTGACGCAACTAGCGGGAGGCTCCATGAGCAGTTCTTC. Translating it yields CASSDATSGRLHEQFF.

This clonotype was seen ten or more times. The V gene is TRBV6-1, the J gene TRBJ2-7; D remains ambiguous. The CDR3 runs to 15 residues. Trimming left V 0 bases short and J 4 bases short, with 13 bases between. Germline V gene sequence: CDR1 MNHNS, CDR2 SASEGT. CDR3: CASSEAVASLYEQYV. CDR3 DNA sequence: TGTGCCAGCAGTGAAGCTGTGGCTTCCCTTTACGAGCAGTACGTC.

This clonotype was seen repeatedly, ten times or more. The J gene is TRBJ2-2, the V gene TRBV11-2; weak D call: TRBD2 (6 bases). Per germline, CDR1 SGHAT and CDR2 FQNNGV. The V and J ends lost 3 bases and 0 bases respectively, with 14 bases between them. The CDR3 is made up of 17 amino acids. In DNA form, the CDR3 reads TGTGCCAGCAGCTTTCGATCCGGGACTTCGAACACCGGGGAGCTGTTTTTT. This codes for CASSFRSGTSNTGELFF.

The chain employs TRBV27 and TRBJ2-3; TRBD2 aligns across 9 bases. This CDR3 spans 13 amino acids. Germline lookup yields CDR1 MNHEY and CDR2 SMNVEV (reference sequence). After removal of 5 bases from V and 10 bases from J, the junction contained 7 bases not matched to a gene. In DNA, the CDR3 is TGTGCCAGCAGTCTCACTAGCGGGTCTGCGCAGTATTTT. Translation: CASSLTSGSAQYF.

This sequence joins TRBV10-3 and TRBJ2-5; 7 nucleotides line up with TRBD2. The CDR3 spans 13 residues. Per the germline V gene, CDR1 is ENHRY and CDR2 is SYGVKD. V shed 3 bases and J 5 bases; nucleotides not matched to a gene: 3. CDR3 loop: CAISDGGGETQYF. The DNA for the CDR3 is TGTGCCATCAGTGACGGGGGAGGGGAGACCCAGTACTTC.

The table lists this clonotype with a few counts. The J gene is TRBJ2-3, the V gene TRBV7-9; D call uncertain. The V gene's germline CDR1 is SEHNR and CDR2 FQNEAQ (reference sequence). This CDR3 region has 14 residues. V was cut by 5 bases and J by 4 bases, with 13 bases left in between. CDR3 sequence (DNA): TGTGCCAGCAGCCCCCCCATGGACCCAGATACGCAGTATTTT. Its translation is CASSPPMDPDTQYF.

At least ten counts were recorded for this clonotype. V and J are TRBV4-2 and TRBJ2-2; D not certain. Germline V gene data show CDR1 as LGHNA and CDR2 as YNFKEQ. V dropped 1 base and J dropped 4 bases, with 4 bases sitting between them. This CDR3 is built from 13 residues. This chain's CDR3 is CASSQVTTGELFF. For the CDR3, the DNA is TGTGCCAGCAGCCAAGTCACCACCGGGGAGCTGTTTTTT.

A few counts support this clonotype. The rearrangement links TRBV20-1 to TRBJ2-1; no reliable D call. Trimming left V 1 base short and J 7 bases short, with 11 bases between. CDR1 and CDR2 (germline): DFQATT, SNEGSKA (reference sequence). The CDR3 contains 13 residues. The CDR3 nucleotides read TGCAGTGCTAGAGGCAACACGGATAATGAGCAGTTCTTC. As protein: CSARGNTDNEQFF.

To note about this clonotype: One end of the junction does not line up with germline, which may come from a read error. V usage is TRBV12-3 or TRBV12-4 and J usage is TRBJ2-1, with 9 bases aligning to TRBD2. This CDR3 is built from 15 residues. Here the CDR3 reads CASRLAGVGYNEQFF. CDR3 nucleotides: TGTGCCAGCAGATTAGCGGGAGTTGGCTACAATGAGCAGTTCTTC.

This clonotype was seen only a few times. This chain links TRBV10-3 with TRBJ2-5; 10 positions agree with TRBD2. This CDR3 is 12 amino acids long. In germline, CDR1 is ENHRY, CDR2 SYGVKD. V shed 8 bases, J shed 3 bases, and the junction held 0 bases outside the gene matches. CDR3 loop: CAIGTSEETQYF. In DNA form, the CDR3 reads TGTGCCATCGGGACTAGCGAAGAGACCCAGTACTTC.

The table lists this clonotype with many counts. This chain uses TRBV20-1 with TRBJ2-3, with 12 bases that match TRBD2. V shed 3 bases and J 4 bases; nucleotides not matched to a gene: 2. Per the germline V gene, CDR1 is DFQATT and CDR2 is SNEGSKA (reference sequence). The CDR3 totals 14 residues. CDR3 DNA: TGCAGTGCTAGGGCTAGCGGGGGGGCAGATACGCAGTATTTT. This codes for CSARASGGADTQYF.

As concerns this clonotype: Relative to the germline gene, one junction end is altered; a read error may explain this. The rearrangement links TRBV20-1 to TRBJ2-1; 9 nucleotides align to TRBD2. This CDR3 comprises 17 residues. Looked up from germline, CDR1 is DFQATT and CDR2 is SNEGSKA (reference sequence). CDR3 sequence reads: CCARDASGTYTYNEQFF. The CDR3 region has the DNA TGCTGTGCTAGAGATGCTAGCGGGACTTATACCTACAATGAGCAGTTCTTC.

This clonotype was seen a few times. The chain carries TRBV19 and TRBJ2-3, with a tentative D call TRBD2 (6 bases). The CDR3 contains 14 residues. V gave up 6 bases and J gave up 6 bases, with 16 bases separating them. The germline V gene encodes CDR1 LNHDA and CDR2 SQIVND (reference sequence). Written as DNA, the CDR3 is TGTGCCAGTAGGAATCCACTAGCTACGGATACGCAGTATTTT. Translation gives CASRNPLATDTQYF.

The J gene is TRBJ2-1, the V gene TRBV10-3; D uncertain. This CDR3 spans 15 amino acids. Germline CDR1 reads ENHRY; CDR2 reads SYGVKD. Deletions cut 4 bases from V and 0 bases from J, with 10 bases between. The CDR3 sequence is CAISAALSSYNEQFF. The CDR3 DNA sequence: TGTGCCATCAGTGCGGCCCTGAGCTCCTACAATGAGCAGTTCTTC.

There are a few counts of this clonotype. J is TRBJ2-2 and V is TRBV2, with TRBD2 as a possible D gene (5 bases). Trimming stripped 3 bases from V and 2 bases from J, with 13 bases between. The V gene's germline CDR1 is SNHLY and CDR2 FYNNEI. This CDR3 spans 16 amino acids. DNA for the CDR3: TGTGCCAGCAGTGAGATTGGAGCGGAAAACACCGGGGAGCTGTTTTTT. Its protein is CASSEIGAENTGELFF.